This T cell receptor (beta chain) was sequenced in a study of blood T cell repertoires in COVID-19. This clone has a handful of counts. After removal of 3 bases from V and 4 bases from J, the junction contained 9 bases not matched to a gene. CDR3 length: 16 amino acids. Germline loops: CDR1 SGHRS, CDR2 YFSETQ. Sequencing was performed with immunoSEQ multiplex PCR; in TCRdb, only in-frame clones are kept and a portion is missing. The sample lists 100,000 to 120,000 clones, approximately 70% occurring once. The chain couples TRBV5-1 to TRBJ2-1; TRBD2 matches 8 bases. Input material: peripheral blood. The sequence derives from a woman aged 60-75 years with acute or convalescent COVID-19. The CDR3 loop reads CASSSGGATQYNEQFF. In nucleotides, the CDR3 is TGCGCCAGCAGCTCCGGGGGGGCCACCCAATACAATGAGCAGTTCTTC.